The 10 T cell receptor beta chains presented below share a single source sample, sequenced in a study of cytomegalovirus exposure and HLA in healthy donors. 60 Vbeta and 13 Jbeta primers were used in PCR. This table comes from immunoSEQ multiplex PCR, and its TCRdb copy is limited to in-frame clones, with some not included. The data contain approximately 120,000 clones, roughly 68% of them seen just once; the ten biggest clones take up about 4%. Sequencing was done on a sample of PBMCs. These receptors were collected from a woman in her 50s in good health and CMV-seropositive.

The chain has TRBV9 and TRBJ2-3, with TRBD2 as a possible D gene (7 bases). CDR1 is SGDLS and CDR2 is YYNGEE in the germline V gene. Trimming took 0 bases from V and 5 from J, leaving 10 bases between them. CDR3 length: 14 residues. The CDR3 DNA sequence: TGTGCCAGCAGCGTAGGGGGGGGCCAAGATACGCAGTATTTT. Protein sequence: CASSVGGGQDTQYF.

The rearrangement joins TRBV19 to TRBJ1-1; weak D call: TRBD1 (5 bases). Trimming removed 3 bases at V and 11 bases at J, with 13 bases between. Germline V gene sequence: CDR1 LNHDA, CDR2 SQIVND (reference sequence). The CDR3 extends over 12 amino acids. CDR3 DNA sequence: TGTGCCAGTAGTATTGGAAGTACAGGTGCTTTCTTT. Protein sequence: CASSIGSTGAFF.

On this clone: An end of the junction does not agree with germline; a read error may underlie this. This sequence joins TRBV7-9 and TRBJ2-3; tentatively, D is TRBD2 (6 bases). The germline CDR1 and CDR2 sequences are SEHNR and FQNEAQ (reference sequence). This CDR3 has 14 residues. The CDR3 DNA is TGTGCCAGCACTCGGCCGGAGGGCACAAATACGCAGTATTTT. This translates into CASTRPEGTNTQYF.

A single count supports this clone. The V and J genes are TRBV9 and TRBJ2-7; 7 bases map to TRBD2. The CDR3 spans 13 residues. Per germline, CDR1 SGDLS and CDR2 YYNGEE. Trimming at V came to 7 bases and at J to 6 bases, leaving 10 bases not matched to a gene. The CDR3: CASAGGGALEQYF. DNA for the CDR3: TGTGCCAGCGCCGGCGGGGGAGCGCTCGAGCAGTACTTC.

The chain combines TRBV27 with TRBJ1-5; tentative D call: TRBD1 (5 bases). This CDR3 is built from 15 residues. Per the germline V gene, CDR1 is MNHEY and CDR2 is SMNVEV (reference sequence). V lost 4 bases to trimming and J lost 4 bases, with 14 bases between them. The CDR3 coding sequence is TGTGCCAGCAGTTCCACAGGAGATCAGAATCAGCCCCAGCATTTT. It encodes CASSSTGDQNQPQHF.

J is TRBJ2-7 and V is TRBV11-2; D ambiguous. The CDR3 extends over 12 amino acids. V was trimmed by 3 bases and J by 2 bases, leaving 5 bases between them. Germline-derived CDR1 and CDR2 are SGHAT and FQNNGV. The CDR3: CASSLQAYEQYF. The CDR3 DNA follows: TGTGCCAGCAGCTTGCAGGCCTACGAGCAGTACTTC. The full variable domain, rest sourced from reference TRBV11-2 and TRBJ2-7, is EAGVAQSPRYKIIEKRQSVAFWCNPISGHATLYWYQQILGQGPKLLIQFQNNGVVDDSQLPKDRFSAERLKGVDSTLKIQPAKLEDSAVYLCASSLQAYEQYFGPGTRLTVT.

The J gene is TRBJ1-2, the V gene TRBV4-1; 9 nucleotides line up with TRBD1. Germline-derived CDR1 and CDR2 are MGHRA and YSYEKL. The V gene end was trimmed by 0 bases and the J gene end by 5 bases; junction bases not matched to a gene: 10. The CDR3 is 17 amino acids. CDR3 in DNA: TGCGCCAGCAGCCAAGACCGGAAGGGACAGGGCCGATATGGCTACACCTTC. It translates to CASSQDRKGQGRYGYTF.

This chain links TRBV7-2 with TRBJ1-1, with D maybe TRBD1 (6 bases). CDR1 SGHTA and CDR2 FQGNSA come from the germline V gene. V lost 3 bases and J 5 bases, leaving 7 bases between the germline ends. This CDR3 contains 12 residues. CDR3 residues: CASSFQGTEAFF. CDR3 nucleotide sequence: TGTGCCAGCAGCTTTCAGGGGACTGAAGCTTTCTTT.

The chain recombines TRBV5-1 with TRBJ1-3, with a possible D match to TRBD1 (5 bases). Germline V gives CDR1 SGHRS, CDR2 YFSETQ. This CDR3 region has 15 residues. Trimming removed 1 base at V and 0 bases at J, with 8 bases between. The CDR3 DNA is TGCGCCAGCAGCTTGATCGGGGGCTCTGGAAACACCATATATTTT. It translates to CASSLIGGSGNTIYF.

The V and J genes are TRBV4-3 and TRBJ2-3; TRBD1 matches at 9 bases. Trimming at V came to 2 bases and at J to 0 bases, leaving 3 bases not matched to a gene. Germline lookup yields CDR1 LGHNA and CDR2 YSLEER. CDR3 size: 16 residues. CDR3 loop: CASSQTGTGSTDTQYF. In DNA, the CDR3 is TGCGCCAGCAGCCAAACCGGGACAGGGAGCACAGATACGCAGTATTTT.